Listed here are 29 T cell receptor beta chains from one sample, sequenced in a study of T cells in Graves' hyperthyroidism and ophthalmopathy. From RNA transcripts, TCR beta CDR3 regions were amplified. Carried out on the TCR CDR3, a first-round RT-PCR used the HTBI primer set. TCRdb re-called the multiplex PCR reads through MiXCR, storing one row per CDR3 protein. This table holds fewer than 450,000 distinct CDR3 sequences, 13% to 15% found once. Input material: blood. The receptors shown here come from a woman aged 55-75 years with Graves' ophthalmopathy.

The chain recombines TRBV5-1 with TRBJ2-5; TRBD2 matches 12 bases. Germline lookup yields CDR1 SGHRS and CDR2 YFSETQ. J was trimmed by 5 bases and V by 3 bases; bases with no gene match: 8. The CDR3 contains 16 residues. The CDR3 DNA is TGCGCCAGCAGCTCCGGACTAGCGGGACTTGTGGAGACCCAGTACTTC. Protein sequence: CASSSGLAGLVETQYF.

This clonotype was counted between two and nine times. The V gene is TRBV6-1, the J gene TRBJ1-4; TRBD1 aligns across 12 bases. Germline-derived CDR1 and CDR2 are MNHNS and SASEGT. There are 16 residues in the CDR3. The trim removed 5 bases at V and 7 bases at J, leaving 8 bases unmatched. This chain's CDR3 is CASSPGTGGFGEKLFF. The CDR3 DNA is TGTGCCAGCAGTCCGGGGACAGGGGGCTTCGGTGAAAAACTGTTTTTT.

This clonotype was seen many times. V gene TRBV24-1 combines with J gene TRBJ2-1; D gene uncertain. V was clipped by 1 base and J by 9 bases, with 12 bases between them. In germline, CDR1 is KGHDR, CDR2 SFDVKD. The length of the CDR3 is 14 residues. CDR3 nucleotides: TGTGCCACCAGTGATTTACGGCTAGGTAGTGAGCAGTTCTTC. This translates into CATSDLRLGSEQFF.

This clonotype has at least ten counts. The chain links TRBV3-1 to TRBJ2-7, with 11 bases that match TRBD2. Per the germline V gene, CDR1 is LGHDT and CDR2 is YNNKEL (reference sequence). V trimming: 2 bases; J trimming: 6 bases; junction bases outside the gene matches: 3. The CDR3 covers 14 residues. CDR3 residues: CASSQTSGSLEQYF. In DNA form, the CDR3 reads TGTGCCAGCAGCCAAACTAGCGGGAGTCTCGAGCAGTACTTC.

This clonotype was seen more than once but under ten times. The chain has TRBV12-3 or TRBV12-4 and TRBJ1-3; D possibly corresponds to TRBD1 (6 bases). V was clipped by 3 bases and J by 4 bases, with 13 bases between them. CDR3 length: 15 amino acids. CDR3 sequence: CASSFHYRAGNTIYF. CDR3 DNA sequence: TGTGCCAGCAGTTTCCACTACAGGGCCGGAAACACCATATATTTT.

This clonotype was detected many times. V gene TRBV27 combines with J gene TRBJ1-1; the match to TRBD1 covers 11 bases. The germline V gene has CDR1 MNHEY and CDR2 SMNVEV (reference sequence). This CDR3 comprises 16 residues. V gave up 5 bases and J gave up 7 bases; unmatched junction bases: 12. The CDR3 DNA is TGTGCCAGCAGTCCAGGACAGGGGGCGTGGGGGGGTGAAGCTTTCTTT. Residues: CASSPGQGAWGGEAFF.

This clonotype was counted many times. The V gene is TRBV10-3, the J gene TRBJ1-2, with D possibly TRBD1 on 6 matching bases. The CDR3 totals 16 residues. The V gene's germline CDR1 is ENHRY and CDR2 SYGVKD. The ends were cut back, 2 bases at V and 4 bases at J, with 17 bases in the middle. The CDR3, as DNA: TGTGCCATCAGTGAGCCCGGGTCTGGGACATCCTATGGCTACACCTTC. It specifies CAISEPGSGTSYGYTF.

Concerning this clonotype itself: It may be a read error: a sequence one base away is much more abundant. The chain uses TRBV5-1 and TRBJ1-3, with TRBD1 matching 9 bases. The germline gives CDR1 SGHRS, CDR2 YFSETQ. The trim removed 4 bases at V and 0 bases at J, leaving 5 bases unmatched. This CDR3 comprises 16 residues. Written as DNA, the CDR3 is TGCGCCAGCAGCAAAGCGACAGGGGGCTCTGGAAACACCATATATTTT. It is translated as CASSKATGGSGNTIYF.

This clonotype was seen only a few times. The rearrangement links TRBV29-1 to TRBJ2-1; 12 nucleotides line up with TRBD2. J lost 7 bases, V lost 6 bases, and 16 bases had no gene match. Germline V gives CDR1 SQVTM, CDR2 ANQGSEA. This CDR3 comprises 17 residues. The CDR3 here is CSVGGISSGRVGNEQFF. The CDR3 DNA sequence: TGCAGCGTCGGAGGGATCTCTAGCGGGAGGGTGGGGAATGAGCAGTTCTTC.

This clonotype was seen repeatedly, ten times or more. The V call is TRBV7-9, the J call TRBJ2-5, with D unclear. CDR3 size: 12 residues. Looked up from germline, CDR1 is SEHNR and CDR2 is FQNEAQ (reference sequence). V was clipped by 5 bases and J by 5 bases, with 9 bases between them. The CDR3 region is CASSIGGETQYF. CDR3 sequence (DNA): TGTGCCAGCAGCATCGGTGGGGAGACCCAGTACTTC.

In this sample, this clonotype turned up many times. The V gene is TRBV5-4, the J gene TRBJ2-1, with 7 bases lining up with TRBD2. CDR3 length: 16 residues. CDR1 and CDR2 (germline): SGHNT, YYREEE (reference sequence). Trimming took 4 bases from V and 1 from J; bases not matched to a gene: 8. CDR3 sequence (DNA): TGTGCCAGCAGCCCAACAAGCGGGGCGTCCTACAATGAGCAGTTCTTC. Amino acids: CASSPTSGASYNEQFF.

The chain employs TRBV5-6 and TRBJ1-4; the D is unclear. Germline loops: CDR1 SGHDT, CDR2 YYEEEE. Trimming left V 4 bases short and J 8 bases short, with 18 bases between. The CDR3 spans 15 residues. The CDR3: CASSPRRDSYEKLFF. DNA for the CDR3: TGTGCCAGCAGCCCCCGGCGAGATTCATACGAAAAACTGTTTTTT.

Many counts were recorded for this clonotype. The V gene is TRBV12-3 or TRBV12-4, the J gene TRBJ2-3; 8 nucleotides line up with TRBD2. The CDR3 has 14 residues. V lost 2 bases to trimming and J lost 4 bases; unmatched junction nucleotides: 2. The CDR3 DNA reads TGTGCCAGCAGTTTATCGCGGGGGGCAGATACGCAGTATTTT. This gives the protein CASSLSRGADTQYF.

This clonotype came up many times. V and J are TRBV2 and TRBJ2-7; maybe TRBD1 (7 bases). This CDR3 has 13 amino acids. V was pared by 7 bases and J by 7 bases, with 17 bases between. Germline V lookup: CDR1 SNHLY, CDR2 FYNNEI. The CDR3 DNA is TGTGCCAGCAATCAGGGGGGAGCATGGGAGCAGTACTTC. Its protein is CASNQGGAWEQYF.

The CDR3 sequence: CASSEVQGGEQFF. CDR3 coding DNA: TGCGCCAGCAGCGAGGTGCAGGGCGGTGAGCAGTTCTTC. The chain has TRBV5-1 and TRBJ2-1; D possibly corresponds to TRBD1 (5 bases). Per germline, CDR1 SGHRS and CDR2 YFSETQ. The V gene lost 4 bases and the J gene lost 9 bases, with 14 bases spanning the gap. The CDR3 runs 13 residues.

This clonotype was counted at least ten times. The rearrangement joins TRBV7-9 to TRBJ2-3, with 7 bases matching TRBD2. The V gene end was trimmed by 5 bases and the J gene end by 1 base; junction bases not matched to a gene: 12. Per the germline V gene, CDR1 is SEHNR and CDR2 is FQNEAQ (reference sequence). The CDR3 sequence is 17 residues long. This CDR3 reads CASSPLMGGSGTDTQYF. The CDR3 DNA reads TGTGCCAGCAGCCCCCTAATGGGCGGGAGTGGCACAGATACGCAGTATTTT.

The genes are TRBV7-9 and TRBJ2-1, with 9 positions matching TRBD2. Germline V gene data show CDR1 as SEHNR and CDR2 as FQNEAQ (reference sequence). The V and J ends lost 2 bases and 9 bases, in that order; junction bases with no gene match: 14. The CDR3 covers 17 residues. CDR3: CASSLWGASAGGSEQFF. CDR3 DNA sequence: TGTGCCAGCAGCTTATGGGGGGCATCAGCGGGAGGTAGTGAGCAGTTCTTC.

CDR3 in amino acids: CASSQERVPNTEAFF. CDR3 in DNA: TGTGCCAGCAGCCAAGAGCGGGTGCCGAACACTGAAGCTTTCTTT. V is TRBV14 and J is TRBJ1-1, with D uncertain. The CDR3 extends over 15 amino acids. Germline V lookup: CDR1 SGHDN, CDR2 FVKESK. V lost 0 bases and J lost 1, with 9 bases in between.

This clonotype was found many times. The chain links TRBV20-1 to TRBJ1-4; tentatively, D is TRBD1 (6 bases). The CDR3 runs to 14 residues. From germline, CDR1 is DFQATT and CDR2 SNEGSKA (reference sequence). V gave up 3 bases and J gave up 6 bases, with 14 bases separating them. The CDR3 DNA is TGCAGTGCTAGCCGGACAGACTGGGATGAAAAACTGTTTTTT. Translation: CSASRTDWDEKLFF.

This clonotype has a count of ten or more. The chain recombines TRBV3-1 with TRBJ2-5; D may correspond to TRBD1 or TRBD2 (5 bases each). V was shortened by 2 bases and J by 2 bases, with 12 bases between the two germline ends. Germline CDR1 is LGHDT and CDR2 is YNNKEL (reference sequence). CDR3 length equals 15 residues. The CDR3 region has the DNA TGTGCCAGCAGCCAAAGCGGATGGGGGCAAGAGACCCAGTACTTC. Encoded protein: CASSQSGWGQETQYF.

In its sample, this clonotype was seen many times. CDR3 in DNA: TGTGCCTGGAGTGTGGGGGGTGAGGGCTACACCTTC. Its translation is CAWSVGGEGYTF. The chain links TRBV30 to TRBJ1-2, with a tentative D call TRBD1 (5 bases). V lost 0 bases, J lost 8 bases, and 10 bases lay in between. This CDR3 is built from 12 residues. Per the germline V gene, CDR1 is GTSNPN and CDR2 is SVGIG (reference sequence). The full variable domain, rest sourced from reference TRBV30 and TRBJ1-2, is SQTIHQWPATLVQPVGSPLSLECTVEGTSNPNLYWYRQAAGRGLQLLFYSVGIGQISSEVPQNLSASRPQDRQFILSSKKLLLSDSGFYLCAWSVGGEGYTFGSGTRLTVV.

Points on this clonotype: A read error may account for a junction end that differs from germline. This rearrangement joins TRBV6-1 to TRBJ2-1; D perhaps matches TRBD2 (5 bases). CDR1 and CDR2 (germline): MNHNS, SASEGT. CDR3 length equals 14 residues. As DNA, the CDR3 is TGTGCCAGCAGTGAAGGGCTAGCCCCGGTCGGTTTGCTCTTC. This sequence encodes CASSEGLAPVGLLF.

This clonotype was counted ten times or more. This rearrangement joins TRBV20-1 to TRBJ1-1, with 9 positions matching TRBD1. The CDR3 is made up of 11 amino acids. Looked up from germline, CDR1 is DFQATT and CDR2 is SNEGSKA (reference sequence). V lost 3 bases and J lost 8; bases outside the gene matches: 1. CDR3 in amino acids: CSARTGGEAFF. CDR3 nucleotide sequence: TGCAGTGCTAGGACAGGGGGAGAAGCTTTCTTT.

This clonotype was found many times. V gene TRBV2 combines with J gene TRBJ2-7, with D uncertain. Per the germline V gene, CDR1 is SNHLY and CDR2 is FYNNEI. The length of the CDR3 is 11 residues. Trimming stripped 4 bases from V and 5 bases from J, with 6 bases between. The CDR3 region has the DNA TGTGCCAGCAGTGTCTACAACGAGCAGTACTTC. This gives the protein CASSVYNEQYF.

This clonotype was counted at least ten times. The chain combines TRBV2 with TRBJ1-5, with D unclear. This CDR3 is built from 14 residues. V was shortened by 0 bases and J by 6 bases, with 9 bases between the two germline ends. Germline V lookup: CDR1 SNHLY, CDR2 FYNNEI. The CDR3 is CASSEALGFQPQHF. The CDR3 nucleotides are TGTGCCAGCAGTGAAGCGCTTGGGTTTCAGCCCCAGCATTTT.

In this sample, this clonotype turned up a few times. The V and J genes are TRBV19 and TRBJ2-1, with 7 bases fitting TRBD1. The CDR3 has 12 residues. The germline gives CDR1 LNHDA, CDR2 SQIVND (reference sequence). Trimming cost V 6 bases and J 10 bases; bases outside gene matches: 6. In DNA form, the CDR3 reads TGTGCCAGTAGGAGCACAGGGGCCGAGCAGTTCTTC. Amino acids: CASRSTGAEQFF.

This sequence joins TRBV11-1 and TRBJ1-1, with no clear D. The CDR3 loop spans 14 amino acids. Germline V CDR1 and CDR2: SGHAT, FQDESV (reference sequence). The ends were cut back, 1 base at V and 4 bases at J, with 10 bases in the middle. In nucleotides, the CDR3 is TGTGCCAGCAGCTTAGAACGACAACTCACTGAAGCTTTCTTT. This sequence encodes CASSLERQLTEAFF.

This clonotype was counted ten times or more. This chain joins TRBV7-9 and TRBJ2-1, with a tentative D call TRBD2 (6 bases). V gave up 8 bases and J gave up 5 bases, with 16 bases separating them. Germline V gene sequence: CDR1 SEHNR, CDR2 FQNEAQ (reference sequence). The CDR3 runs to 14 residues. CDR3 coding DNA: TGTGCCAGCTCCTTGTGGGAGGATAACAATGAGCAGTTCTTC. It codes for CASSLWEDNNEQFF.

The sample holds many counts of this clonotype. V is TRBV28 and J is TRBJ1-2, with a possible D match to TRBD1 (6 bases). The CDR3 loop spans 12 amino acids. V was clipped by 5 bases and J by 8 bases, with 12 bases between them. Germline values: CDR1 MDHEN, CDR2 SYDVKM. The CDR3 DNA follows: TGTGCCAGCAGTACCGGACAGAGGGGCTACACCTTC. Amino acids: CASSTGQRGYTF.